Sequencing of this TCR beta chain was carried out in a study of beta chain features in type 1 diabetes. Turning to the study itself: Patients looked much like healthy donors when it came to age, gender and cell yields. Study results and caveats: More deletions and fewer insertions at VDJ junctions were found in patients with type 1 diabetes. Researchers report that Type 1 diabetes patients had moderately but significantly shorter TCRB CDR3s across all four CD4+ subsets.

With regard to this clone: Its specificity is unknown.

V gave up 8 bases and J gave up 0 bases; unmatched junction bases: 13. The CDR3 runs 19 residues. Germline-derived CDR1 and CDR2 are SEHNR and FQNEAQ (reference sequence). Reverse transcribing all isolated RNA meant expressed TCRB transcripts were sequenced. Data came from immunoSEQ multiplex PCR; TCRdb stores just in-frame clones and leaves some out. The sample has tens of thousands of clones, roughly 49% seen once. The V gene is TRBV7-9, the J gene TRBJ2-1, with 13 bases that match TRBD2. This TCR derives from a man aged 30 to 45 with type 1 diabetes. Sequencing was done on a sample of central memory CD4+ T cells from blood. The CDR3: CASRPGRLAGGSSYNEQFF. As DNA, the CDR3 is TGTGCCAGCCGGCCGGGCCGACTAGCGGGAGGAAGCTCCTACAATGAGCAGTTCTTC.